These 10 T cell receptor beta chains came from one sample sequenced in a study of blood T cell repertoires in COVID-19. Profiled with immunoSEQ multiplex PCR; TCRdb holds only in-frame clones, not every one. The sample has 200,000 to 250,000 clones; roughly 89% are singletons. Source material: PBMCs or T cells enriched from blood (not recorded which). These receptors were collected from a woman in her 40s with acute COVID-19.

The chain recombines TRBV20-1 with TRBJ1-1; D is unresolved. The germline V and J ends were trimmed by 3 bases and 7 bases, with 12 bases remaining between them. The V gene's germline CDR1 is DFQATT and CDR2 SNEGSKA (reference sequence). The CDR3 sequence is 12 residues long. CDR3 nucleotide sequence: TGCAGTGCTAGTGGGCAGAGGAGTGAAGCTTTCTTT. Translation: CSASGQRSEAFF.

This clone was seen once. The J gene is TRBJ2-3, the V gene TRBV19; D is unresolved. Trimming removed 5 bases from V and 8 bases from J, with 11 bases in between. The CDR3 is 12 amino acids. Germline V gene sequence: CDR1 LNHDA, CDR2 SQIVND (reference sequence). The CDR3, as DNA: TGTGCCAGTAGTTCTCTAGGTCCTACGCAGTATTTT. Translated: CASSSLGPTQYF.

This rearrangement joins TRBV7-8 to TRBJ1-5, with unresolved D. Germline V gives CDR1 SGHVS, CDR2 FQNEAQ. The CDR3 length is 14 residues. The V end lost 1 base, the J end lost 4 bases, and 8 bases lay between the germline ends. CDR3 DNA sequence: TGTGCCAGCAGCTTAGAGCGGAATAATCAGCCCCAGCATTTT. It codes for CASSLERNNQPQHF.

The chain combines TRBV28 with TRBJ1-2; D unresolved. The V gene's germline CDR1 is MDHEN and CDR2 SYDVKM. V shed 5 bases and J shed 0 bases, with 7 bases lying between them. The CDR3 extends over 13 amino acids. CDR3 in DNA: TGTGCCAGCAGTCCTACAGCTAACTATGGCTACACCTTC. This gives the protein CASSPTANYGYTF.

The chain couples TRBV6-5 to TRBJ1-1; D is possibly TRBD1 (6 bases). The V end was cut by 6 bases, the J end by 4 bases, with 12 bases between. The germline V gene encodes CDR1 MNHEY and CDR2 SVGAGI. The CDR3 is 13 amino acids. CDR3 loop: CASSRIGGTEAFF. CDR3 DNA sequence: TGTGCCAGCAGCAGGATAGGGGGCACTGAAGCTTTCTTT.

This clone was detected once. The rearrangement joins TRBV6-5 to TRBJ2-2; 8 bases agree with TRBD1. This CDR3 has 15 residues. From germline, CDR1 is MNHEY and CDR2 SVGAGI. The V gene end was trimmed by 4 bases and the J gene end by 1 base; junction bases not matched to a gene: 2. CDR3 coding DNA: TGTGCCAGCAGTTGGGGGACAGGGAACACCGGGGAGCTGTTTTTT. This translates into CASSWGTGNTGELFF.

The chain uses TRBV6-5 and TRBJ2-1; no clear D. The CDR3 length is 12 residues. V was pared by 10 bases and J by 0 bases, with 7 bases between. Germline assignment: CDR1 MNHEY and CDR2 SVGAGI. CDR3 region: CAILSSYNEQFF. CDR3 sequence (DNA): TGTGCCATACTAAGCTCCTACAATGAGCAGTTCTTC.

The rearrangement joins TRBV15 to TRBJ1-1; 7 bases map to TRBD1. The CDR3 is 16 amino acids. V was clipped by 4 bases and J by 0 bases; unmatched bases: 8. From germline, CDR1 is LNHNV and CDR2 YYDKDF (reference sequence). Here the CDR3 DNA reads TGTGCCACCAGCACCCGACAGGGTTTCATGAACACTGAAGCTTTCTTT. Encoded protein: CATSTRQGFMNTEAFF.

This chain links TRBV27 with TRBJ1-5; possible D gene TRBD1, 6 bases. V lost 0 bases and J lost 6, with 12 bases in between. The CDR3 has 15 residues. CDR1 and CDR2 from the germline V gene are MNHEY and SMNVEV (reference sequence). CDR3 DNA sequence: TGTGCCAGCAGTTTATCGGCGGGGGCGGTTCAGCCCCAGCATTTT. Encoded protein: CASSLSAGAVQPQHF.

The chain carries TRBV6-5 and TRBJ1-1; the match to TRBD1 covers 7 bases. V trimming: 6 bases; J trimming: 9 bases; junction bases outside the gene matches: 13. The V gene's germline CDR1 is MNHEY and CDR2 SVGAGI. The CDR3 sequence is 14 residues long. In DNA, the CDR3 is TGTGCCAGCAGCCCCTTGACAGGGATTCGACAAGCTTTCTTT. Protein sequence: CASSPLTGIRQAFF.